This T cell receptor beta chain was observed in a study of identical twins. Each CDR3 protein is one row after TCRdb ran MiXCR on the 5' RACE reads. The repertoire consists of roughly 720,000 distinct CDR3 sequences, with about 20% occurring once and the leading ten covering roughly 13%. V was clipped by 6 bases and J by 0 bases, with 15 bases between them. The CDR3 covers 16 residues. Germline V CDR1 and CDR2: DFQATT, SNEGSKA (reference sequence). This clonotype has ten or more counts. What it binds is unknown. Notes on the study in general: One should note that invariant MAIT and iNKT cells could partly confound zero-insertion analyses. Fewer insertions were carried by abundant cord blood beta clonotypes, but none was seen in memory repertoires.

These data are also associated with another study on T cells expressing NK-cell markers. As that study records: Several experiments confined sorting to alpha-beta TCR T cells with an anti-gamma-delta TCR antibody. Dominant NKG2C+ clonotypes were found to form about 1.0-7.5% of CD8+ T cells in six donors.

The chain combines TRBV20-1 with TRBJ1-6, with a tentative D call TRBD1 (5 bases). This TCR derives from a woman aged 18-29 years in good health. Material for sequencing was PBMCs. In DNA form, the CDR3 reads TGCAGTGCCCAGGGACGGAGGAGCTCCTATAATTCACCCCTCCACTTT. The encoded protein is CSAQGRRSSYNSPLHF.